This T cell receptor (beta chain) comes out of a study of T cells in Graves' hyperthyroidism and ophthalmopathy. Authors of the study amplified TCR beta CDR3 regions from RNA transcripts. First-round RT-PCR with HTBI primers amplified the TCR CDR3 region. One entry per CDR3 protein results from TCRdb running MiXCR on the multiplex PCR reads. The table includes more than 300,000 distinct CDR3 sequences, approximately 18% detected once. Trimming took off 6 bases at V and 2 bases at J, with 14 bases between the two ends. Germline loops: CDR1 SEHNR, CDR2 FQNEAQ (reference sequence). The CDR3 consists of 14 residues.

Material for sequencing was blood. The chain combines TRBV7-9 with TRBJ2-7; no definite D call. This clonotype originated in a woman in her thirties with Graves' hyperthyroidism that later progressed to Graves' ophthalmopathy. The CDR3 region is CASSSSPRTYEQYF. CDR3 coding DNA: TGTGCCAGCAGTAGCAGCCCCCGGACCTACGAGCAGTACTTC.